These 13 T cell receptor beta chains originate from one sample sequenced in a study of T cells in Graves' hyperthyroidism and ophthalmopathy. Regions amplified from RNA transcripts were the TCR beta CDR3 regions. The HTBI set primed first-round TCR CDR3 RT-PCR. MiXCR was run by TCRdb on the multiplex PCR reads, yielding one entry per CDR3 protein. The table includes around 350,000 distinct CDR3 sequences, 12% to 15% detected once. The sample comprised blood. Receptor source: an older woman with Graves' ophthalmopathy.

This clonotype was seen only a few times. Here the CDR3 DNA reads TGTGCCAGCAGCTTAGTCGTGGGCGCGCGCGATGAGCAGTTCTTC. Protein product: CASSLVVGARDEQFF. The V gene is TRBV7-6, the J gene TRBJ2-1, with D unclear. Germline values: CDR1 SGHVS, CDR2 FNYEAQ. CDR3 size: 15 residues. V gave up 1 base and J gave up 8 bases, with 15 bases separating them. The full variable domain, its missing parts supplied by reference TRBV7-6 and TRBJ2-1, is GAGVSQSPRYKVTKRGQDVALRCDPISGHVSLYWYRQALGQGPEFLTYFNYEAQQDKSGLPNDRFSAERPEGSISTLTIQRTEQRDSAMYRCASSLVVGARDEQFFGPGTRLTVL.

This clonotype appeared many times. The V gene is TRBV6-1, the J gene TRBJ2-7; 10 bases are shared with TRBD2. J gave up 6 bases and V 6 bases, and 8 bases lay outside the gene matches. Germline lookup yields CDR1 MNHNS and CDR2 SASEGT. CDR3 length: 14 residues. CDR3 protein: CASSSSGRVSEQYF. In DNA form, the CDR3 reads TGTGCCAGCAGCTCTAGCGGGAGAGTCTCCGAGCAGTACTTC.

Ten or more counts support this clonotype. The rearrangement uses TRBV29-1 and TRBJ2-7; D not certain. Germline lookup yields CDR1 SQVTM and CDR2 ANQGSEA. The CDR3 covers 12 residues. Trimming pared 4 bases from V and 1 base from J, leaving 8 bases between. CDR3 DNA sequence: TGCAGCGTTGGAGACGGGTCCTACGAGCAGTACTTC. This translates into CSVGDGSYEQYF.

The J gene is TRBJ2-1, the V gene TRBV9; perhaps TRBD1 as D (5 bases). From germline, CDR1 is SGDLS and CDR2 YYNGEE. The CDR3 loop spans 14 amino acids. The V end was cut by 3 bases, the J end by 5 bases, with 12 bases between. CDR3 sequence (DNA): TGTGCCAGCAGCGGACAGCGTTCTAACAATGAGCAGTTCTTC. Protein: CASSGQRSNNEQFF.

The CDR3 sequence is CASSSTLAGGPGNEQFF. CDR3 bases: TGTGCCAGCAGCTCCACTCTAGCGGGAGGGCCGGGGAATGAGCAGTTCTTC. The V call is TRBV7-2, the J call TRBJ2-1; 12 positions agree with TRBD2. The CDR3 loop spans 17 amino acids. V lost 4 bases to trimming and J lost 7 bases; unmatched junction nucleotides: 11. Germline CDR1 is SGHTA and CDR2 is FQGNSA.

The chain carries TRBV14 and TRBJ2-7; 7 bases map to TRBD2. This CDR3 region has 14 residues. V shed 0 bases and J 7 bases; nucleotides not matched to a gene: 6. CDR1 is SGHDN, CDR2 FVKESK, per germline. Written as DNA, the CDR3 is TGTGCCAGCAGCCAAGACGGGGGAGGGGAAGAGCAGTACTTC. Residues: CASSQDGGGEEQYF.

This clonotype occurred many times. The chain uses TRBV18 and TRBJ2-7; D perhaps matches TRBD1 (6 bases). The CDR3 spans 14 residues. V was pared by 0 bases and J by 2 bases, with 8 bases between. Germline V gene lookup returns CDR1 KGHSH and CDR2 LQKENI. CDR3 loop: CASSPPGQPYEQYF. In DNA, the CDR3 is TGTGCCAGCTCACCACCAGGACAGCCCTACGAGCAGTACTTC. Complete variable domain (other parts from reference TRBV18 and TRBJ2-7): NAGVMQNPRHLVRRRGQEARLRCSPMKGHSHVYWYRQLPEEGLKFMVYLQKENIIDESGMPKERFSAEFPKEGPSILRIQQVVRGDSAAYFCASSPPGQPYEQYFGPGTRLTVT.

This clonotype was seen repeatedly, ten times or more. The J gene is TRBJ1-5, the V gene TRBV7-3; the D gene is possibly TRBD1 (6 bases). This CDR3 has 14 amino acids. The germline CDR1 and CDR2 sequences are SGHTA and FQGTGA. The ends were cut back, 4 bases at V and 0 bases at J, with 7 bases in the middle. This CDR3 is CASSSRGSNQPQHF. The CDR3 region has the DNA TGTGCCAGCAGCTCCAGGGGTAGCAATCAGCCCCAGCATTTT.

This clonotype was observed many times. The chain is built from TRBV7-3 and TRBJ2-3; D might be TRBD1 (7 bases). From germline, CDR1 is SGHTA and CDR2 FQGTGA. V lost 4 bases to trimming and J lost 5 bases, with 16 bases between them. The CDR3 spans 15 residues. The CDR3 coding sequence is TGTGCCAGCAGCTGGGGGCGACAGGGAGGAGATACGCAGTATTTT. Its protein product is CASSWGRQGGDTQYF.

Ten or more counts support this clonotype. The CDR3 DNA reads as TGTGCCACCTCGGACGTACGAAATCAGCCCCAGCATTTT. This sequence encodes CATSDVRNQPQHF. The chain links TRBV6-1 to TRBJ1-5; D not certain. The CDR3 extends over 13 amino acids. CDR1 and CDR2 (germline): MNHNS, SASEGT. Trimming cost V 10 bases and J 4 bases, with 14 bases left between them.

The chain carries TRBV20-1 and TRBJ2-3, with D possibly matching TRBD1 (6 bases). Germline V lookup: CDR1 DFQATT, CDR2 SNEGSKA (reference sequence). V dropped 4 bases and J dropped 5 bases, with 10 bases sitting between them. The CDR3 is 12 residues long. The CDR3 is CSAIRQEDTQYF. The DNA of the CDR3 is TGCAGTGCTATTAGACAGGAAGATACGCAGTATTTT.

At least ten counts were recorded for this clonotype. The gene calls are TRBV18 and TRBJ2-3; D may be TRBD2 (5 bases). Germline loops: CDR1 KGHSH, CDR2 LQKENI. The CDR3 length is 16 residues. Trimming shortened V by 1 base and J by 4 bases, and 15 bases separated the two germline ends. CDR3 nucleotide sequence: TGTGCCAGCTCACCACGGGTTAGCGACGGGGCAGATACGCAGTATTTT. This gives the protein CASSPRVSDGADTQYF.

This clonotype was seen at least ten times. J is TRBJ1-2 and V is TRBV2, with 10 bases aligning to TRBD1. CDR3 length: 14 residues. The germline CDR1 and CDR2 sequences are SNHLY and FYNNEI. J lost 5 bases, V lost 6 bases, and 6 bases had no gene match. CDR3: CASSRQGAEYGYTF. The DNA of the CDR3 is TGTGCCAGCAGCAGACAGGGGGCGGAATATGGCTACACCTTC.